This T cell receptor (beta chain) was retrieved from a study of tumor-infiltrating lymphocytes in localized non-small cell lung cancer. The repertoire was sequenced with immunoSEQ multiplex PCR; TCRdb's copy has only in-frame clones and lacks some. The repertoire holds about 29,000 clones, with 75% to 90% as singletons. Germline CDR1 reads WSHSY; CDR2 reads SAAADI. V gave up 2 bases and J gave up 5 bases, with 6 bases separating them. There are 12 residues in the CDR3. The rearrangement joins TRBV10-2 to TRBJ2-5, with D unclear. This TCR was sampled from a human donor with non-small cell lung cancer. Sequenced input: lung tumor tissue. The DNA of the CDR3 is TGCGCCAGCAGTGAGGTATGGGAGACCCAGTACTTC. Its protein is CASSEVWETQYF.